This TCR beta chain was found in a study of T cells after yellow fever vaccination. The V end lost 2 bases, the J end lost 7 bases, and 12 bases lay between the germline ends. CDR1 SGHKS and CDR2 YYEKEE come from the germline V gene (reference sequence). This CDR3 is built from 13 residues. In its sample, this clonotype was seen a few times. Its antigen is as yet unknown. TCRdb processed the 5' RACE reads anew with MiXCR; each CDR3 protein has one entry. The sample carries nearly 350,000 distinct CDR3 sequences, around 8.1% recorded once. Study conclusions and caveats: Reappearance after the booster was observed for most primary-vaccination clones (about 96% CD4, roughly 90% CD8).

The sample consisted of PBMCs, taken roughly 47 days after the first yellow fever vaccination. The clonotype was recovered from a man aged 18 to 29 who received the YFV17D yellow fever vaccine. The rearrangement joins TRBV5-5 to TRBJ1-2; D may be TRBD1 (6 bases). The CDR3 DNA sequence: TGTGCCAGCAGCTTTGGGGGGGCTGTTGGCTACACCTTC. Encoded protein: CASSFGGAVGYTF.